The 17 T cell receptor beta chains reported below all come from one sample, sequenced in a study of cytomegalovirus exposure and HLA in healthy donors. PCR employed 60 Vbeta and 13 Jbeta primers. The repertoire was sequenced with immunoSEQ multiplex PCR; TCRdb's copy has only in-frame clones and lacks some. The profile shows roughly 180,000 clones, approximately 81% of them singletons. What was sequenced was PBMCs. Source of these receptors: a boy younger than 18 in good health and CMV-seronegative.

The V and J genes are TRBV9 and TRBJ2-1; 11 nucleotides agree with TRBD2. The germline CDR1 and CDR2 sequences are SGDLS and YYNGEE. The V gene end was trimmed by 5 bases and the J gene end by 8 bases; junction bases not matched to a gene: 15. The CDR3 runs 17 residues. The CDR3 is CASSHRNSGGAWDEQFF. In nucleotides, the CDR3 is TGTGCCAGCAGTCATCGGAATAGCGGGGGGGCCTGGGATGAGCAGTTCTTC.

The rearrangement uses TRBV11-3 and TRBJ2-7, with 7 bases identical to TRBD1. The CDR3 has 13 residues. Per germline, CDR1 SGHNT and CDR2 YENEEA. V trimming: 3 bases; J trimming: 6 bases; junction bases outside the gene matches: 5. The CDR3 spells CASSLGQSGEQYF. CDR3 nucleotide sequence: TGTGCCAGCAGCTTGGGACAGAGCGGCGAGCAGTACTTC.

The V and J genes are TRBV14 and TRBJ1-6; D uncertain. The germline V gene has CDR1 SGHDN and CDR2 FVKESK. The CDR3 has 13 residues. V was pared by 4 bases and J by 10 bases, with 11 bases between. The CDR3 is CASSLAPGSPLHF. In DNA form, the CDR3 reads TGTGCCAGCAGCCTAGCTCCGGGGTCACCCCTCCACTTT.

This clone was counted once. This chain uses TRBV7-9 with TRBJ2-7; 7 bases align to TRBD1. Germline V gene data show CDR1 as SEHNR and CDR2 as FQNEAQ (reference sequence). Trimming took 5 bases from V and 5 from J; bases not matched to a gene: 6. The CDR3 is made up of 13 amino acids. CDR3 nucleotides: TGTGCCAGCAGCCAAGACAGGGAAGACGAGCAGTACTTC. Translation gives CASSQDREDEQYF. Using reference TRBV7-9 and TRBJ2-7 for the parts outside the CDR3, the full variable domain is DTGVSQNPRHKITKRGQNVTFRCDPISEHNRLYWYRQTLGQGPEFLTYFQNEAQLEKSRLLSDRFSAERPKGSFSTLEIQRTEQGDSAMYLCASSQDREDEQYFGPGTRLTVT.

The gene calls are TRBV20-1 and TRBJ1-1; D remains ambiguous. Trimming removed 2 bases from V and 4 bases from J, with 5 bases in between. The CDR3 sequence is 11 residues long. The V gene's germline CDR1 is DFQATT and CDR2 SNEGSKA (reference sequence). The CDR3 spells CSARLSTEAFF. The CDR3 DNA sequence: TGCAGTGCTAGACTTTCCACTGAAGCTTTCTTT.

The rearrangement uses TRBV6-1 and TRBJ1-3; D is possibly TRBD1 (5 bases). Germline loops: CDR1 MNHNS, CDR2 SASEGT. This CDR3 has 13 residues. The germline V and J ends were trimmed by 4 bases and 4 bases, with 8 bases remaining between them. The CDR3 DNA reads TGTGCCAGCAGTGCAGGGCGCGGAAACACCATATATTTT. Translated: CASSAGRGNTIYF.

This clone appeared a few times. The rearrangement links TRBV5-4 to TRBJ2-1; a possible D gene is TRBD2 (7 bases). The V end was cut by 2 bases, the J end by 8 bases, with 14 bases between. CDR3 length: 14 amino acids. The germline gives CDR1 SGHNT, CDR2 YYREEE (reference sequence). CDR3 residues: CASSLWGGNHEQFF. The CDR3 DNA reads TGTGCCAGCAGCTTATGGGGGGGCAATCATGAGCAGTTCTTC.

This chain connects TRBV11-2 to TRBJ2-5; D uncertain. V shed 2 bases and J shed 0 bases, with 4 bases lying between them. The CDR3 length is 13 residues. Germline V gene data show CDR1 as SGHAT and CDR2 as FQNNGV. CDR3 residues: CASSLYYQETQYF. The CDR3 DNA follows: TGTGCCAGCAGCTTATACTACCAAGAGACCCAGTACTTC.

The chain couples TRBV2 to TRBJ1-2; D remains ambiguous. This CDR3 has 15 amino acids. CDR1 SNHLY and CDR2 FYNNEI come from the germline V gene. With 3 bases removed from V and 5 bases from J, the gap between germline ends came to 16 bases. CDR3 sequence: CASSEWQWRIYGYTF. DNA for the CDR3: TGTGCCAGCAGTGAGTGGCAGTGGCGGATATATGGCTACACCTTC.

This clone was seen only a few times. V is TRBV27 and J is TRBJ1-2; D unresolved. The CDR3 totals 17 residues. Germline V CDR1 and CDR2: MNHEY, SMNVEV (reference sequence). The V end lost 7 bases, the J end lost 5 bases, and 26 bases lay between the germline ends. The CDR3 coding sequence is TGTGCCAGCACCCCCTCATTACTGTATCAGGTCCGTTATGGCTACACCTTC. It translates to CASTPSLLYQVRYGYTF.

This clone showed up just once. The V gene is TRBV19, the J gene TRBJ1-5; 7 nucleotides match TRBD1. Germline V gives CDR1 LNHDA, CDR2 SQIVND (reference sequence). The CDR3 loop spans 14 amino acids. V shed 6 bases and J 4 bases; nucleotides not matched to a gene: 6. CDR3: CASRSTGSNQPQHF. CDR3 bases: TGTGCCAGTAGATCGACAGGGTCTAATCAGCCCCAGCATTTT.

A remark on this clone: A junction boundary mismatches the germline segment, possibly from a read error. CDR3 in amino acids: CASSMQGDTNLPLHF. CDR3 sequence (DNA): TGTGCCAGTAGTATGCAAGGGGACACTAATTTACCCCTCCACTTT. The chain employs TRBV19 and TRBJ1-6, with D perhaps TRBD1 (6 bases). From germline, CDR1 is LNHDA and CDR2 SQIVND (reference sequence). This CDR3 is 15 amino acids long.

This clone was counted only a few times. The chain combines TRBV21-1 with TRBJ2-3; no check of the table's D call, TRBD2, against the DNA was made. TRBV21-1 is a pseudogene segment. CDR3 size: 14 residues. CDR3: CASSKCISGRTQYF. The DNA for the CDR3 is TGTGCCAGCAGCAAATGCATTAGCGGGAGGACGCAGTATTTT.

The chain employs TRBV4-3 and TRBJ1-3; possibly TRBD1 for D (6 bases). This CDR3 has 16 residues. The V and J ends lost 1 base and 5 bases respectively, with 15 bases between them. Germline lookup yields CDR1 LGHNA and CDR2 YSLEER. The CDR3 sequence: CASSQANGGTRNTIYF. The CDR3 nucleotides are TGCGCCAGCAGCCAAGCGAATGGGGGCACAAGAAACACCATATATTTT.

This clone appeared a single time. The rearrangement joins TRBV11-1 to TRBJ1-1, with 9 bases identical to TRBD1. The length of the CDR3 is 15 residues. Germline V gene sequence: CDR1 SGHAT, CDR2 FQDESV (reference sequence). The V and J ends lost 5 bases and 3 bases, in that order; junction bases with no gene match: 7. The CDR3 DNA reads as TGTGCCAGCAGCCCAGGACAGGGGTTGCACACTGAAGCTTTCTTT. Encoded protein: CASSPGQGLHTEAFF.

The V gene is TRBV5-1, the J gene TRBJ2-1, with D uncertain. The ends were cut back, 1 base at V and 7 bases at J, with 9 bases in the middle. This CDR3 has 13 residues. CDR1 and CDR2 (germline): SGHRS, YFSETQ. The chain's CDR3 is CASSLTVANEQFF. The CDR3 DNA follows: TGCGCCAGCAGCTTGACAGTCGCGAATGAGCAGTTCTTC.

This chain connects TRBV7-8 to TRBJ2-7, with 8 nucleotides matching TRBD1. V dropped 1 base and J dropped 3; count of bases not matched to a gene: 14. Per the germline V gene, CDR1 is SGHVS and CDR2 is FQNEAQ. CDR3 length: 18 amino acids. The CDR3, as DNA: TGTGCCAGCAGCTTAGGGGCAGGGGGCATGGACTTTCACTACGAGCAGTACTTC. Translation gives CASSLGAGGMDFHYEQYF.